The present T cell receptor beta chain was sequenced within a study of shared clonotypes between healthy human individuals. In the case of this clone: Its specificity is not known.

Naive CD4+ cells were CD45RA-selected; the remaining cells were memory. For each subset, genomic DNA was distributed in equal portions over several immunoSEQ plates. Some clones are missing from TCRdb's copy, which holds only in-frame ones; the method was immunoSEQ multiplex PCR. The sample has around 1,000,000 clones; about 80% are singletons. The study, taken as a whole, reports: Several donors shared around 5.2% of their naive CD4 clonotypes.

V was pared by 5 bases and J by 3 bases, with 17 bases between. The germline V gene encodes CDR1 MDHEN and CDR2 SYDVKM. The length of the CDR3 is 15 residues. V is TRBV28 and J is TRBJ2-7; D perhaps matches TRBD1 (6 bases). Specimen: memory CD4+ T cells from PBMCs. Subset reported: CD45RA-negative fraction. The clonotype comes from a man younger than 35 in good health. Some clones in this sample may be carry-over from other donors' samples. The CDR3 DNA reads as TGTGCCAGCAGTGGAACCGGGACAAGTTTCTACGAGCAGTACTTC. This translates into CASSGTGTSFYEQYF. Full variable domain (missing parts from reference TRBV28 and TRBJ2-7): DVKVTQSSRYLVKRTGEKVFLECVQDMDHENMFWYRQDPGLGLRLIYFSYDVKMKEKGDIPEGYSVSREKKERFSLILESASTNQTSMYLCASSGTGTSFYEQYFGPGTRLTVT.